Reported below is one T cell receptor beta chain. Its antigen is unidentified. The germline V gene has CDR1 SEHNR and CDR2 FQNEAQ (reference sequence). V was clipped by 5 bases and J by 14 bases, with 4 bases between them. This CDR3 has 8 amino acids. This record comes from a study of cytotoxic CD8 clonotypes in ibrutinib-treated CLL. For the study at large: After treatment lasting a median roughly eleven months, range 6 to 36, response samples were collected.

Deep sequencing aimed at 1 in 200,000 to 1 in 1 million T cells' resolution. Some clones are missing from TCRdb's copy, which holds only in-frame ones; the method was immunoSEQ multiplex PCR. This sample has over 14,000 clones, with more than 60% found just once. Study observations and caveats: Clonality increased with ibrutinib response but returned toward baseline at progression. Baseline-level clonality went beyond age-matched healthy donors and moved in step with circulating CD8+ T-cell counts.

This TCR was recovered from a human donor with chronic lymphocytic leukemia. The chain combines TRBV7-9 with TRBJ2-1; D not certain. The sequences come from PBMCs, collected before ibrutinib treatment. CDR3 coding DNA: TGTGCCAGCAGCCCGGAGTTCTTC. It codes for CASSPEFF.